Below, 10 T cell receptor beta chains from the same sample are listed, as sequenced in a study of cytomegalovirus exposure and HLA in healthy donors. The PCR made use of 60 Vbeta and 13 Jbeta primers. Profiled with immunoSEQ multiplex PCR; TCRdb holds only in-frame clones, not every one. The data contain approximately 89,000 clones, approximately 72% of them singletons. The sequenced sample consisted of PBMCs. These receptors were collected from a man aged 25-40 years in good health and CMV-seropositive.

This chain connects TRBV6-5 to TRBJ2-7; 8 bases agree with TRBD2. This CDR3 is 10 amino acids long. V lost 11 bases and J lost 4; bases outside the gene matches: 1. Looked up from germline, CDR1 is MNHEY and CDR2 is SVGAGI. DNA for the CDR3: TGTGCCGCGGGGGGTTACGAGCAGTACTTC. As protein: CAAGGYEQYF.

Notes on this clone: In the same sample, other DNA sequences code for this CDR3. The rearrangement joins TRBV19 to TRBJ1-2, with TRBD1 matching 7 bases. The CDR3 contains 13 residues. The V and J ends lost 7 bases and 8 bases, in that order; junction bases with no gene match: 10. Germline values: CDR1 LNHDA, CDR2 SQIVND (reference sequence). CDR3 DNA: TGTGCCAGTAAGTCCGGGACAGTTATGGGCTACACCTTC. Translating it yields CASKSGTVMGYTF. The full variable domain, with the rest looked up from reference TRBV19 and TRBJ1-2, is DGGITQSPKYLFRKEGQNVTLSCEQNLNHDAMYWYRQDPGQGLRLIYYSQIVNDFQKGDIAEGYSVSREKKESFPLTVTSAQKNPTAFYLCASKSGTVMGYTFGSGTRLTVV.

The chain has TRBV2 and TRBJ2-6; 12 nucleotides agree with TRBD2. From germline, CDR1 is SNHLY and CDR2 FYNNEI. The junction had 3 bases not matched to a gene; V was cut back by 6 bases and J by 0 bases. The CDR3 runs 17 residues. The CDR3 here is CASRPTSGGSGANVLTF. For the CDR3, the DNA is TGTGCCAGCAGGCCGACTAGCGGGGGCTCTGGGGCCAACGTCCTGACTTTC. Combining the CDR3 with reference TRBV2 and TRBJ2-6 gives the whole variable domain EPEVTQTPSHQVTQMGQEVILRCVPISNHLYFYWYRQILGQKVEFLVSFYNNEISEKSEIFDDQFSVERPDGSNFTLKIRSTKLEDSAMYFCASRPTSGGSGANVLTFGAGSRLTVL.

The chain links TRBV6-4 to TRBJ2-3; 10 positions match TRBD2. The CDR3 is 15 residues long. Looked up from germline, CDR1 is MRHNA and CDR2 is SNTAGT. V lost 5 bases to trimming and J lost 2 bases; unmatched junction nucleotides: 4. The CDR3 sequence is CASSRAGGITDTQYF. In DNA, the CDR3 is TGTGCCAGCAGTCGAGCGGGGGGGATCACAGATACGCAGTATTTT.

The V and J genes are TRBV20-1 and TRBJ2-5; 7 bases are a match to TRBD2. CDR1 and CDR2 (germline): DFQATT, SNEGSKA (reference sequence). The CDR3 runs 11 residues. With V trimmed by 8 bases and J by 7 bases, 7 bases remained unmatched. Written as DNA, the CDR3 is TGCAGTACTGGACTAGACCCGACCCAGTACTTC. Residues: CSTGLDPTQYF.

The chain has TRBV6-1 and TRBJ2-7, with D perhaps TRBD2 (6 bases). This CDR3 spans 13 amino acids. In germline, CDR1 is MNHNS, CDR2 SASEGT. Deletions cut 5 bases from V and 6 bases from J, with 14 bases between. CDR3 coding DNA: TGTGCCAGCAGTTGGTCGGGGGACGGCGAGCAGTACTTC. Translating gives CASSWSGDGEQYF.

V gene TRBV27 combines with J gene TRBJ2-5, with 7 bases lining up with TRBD1. The closer fit of TRBJ2-7 to the DNA end suggests the J call may be wrong. Germline loops: CDR1 MNHEY, CDR2 SMNVEV (reference sequence). The CDR3 has 13 amino acids. The CDR3 DNA follows: TGTGCCAGCAGCAGGGACAGTTCCTACGAGCAGTACTTC. The encoded protein is CASSRDSSYEQYF.

V and J are TRBV4-1 and TRBJ2-1; D uncertain. V was pared by 5 bases and J by 4 bases, with 12 bases between. CDR1 is MGHRA, CDR2 YSYEKL, per germline. This CDR3 has 14 residues. The CDR3 DNA is TGCGCCAGCAGCATATTGGCCGGGTACAATGAGCAGTTCTTC. It encodes CASSILAGYNEQFF.

The V gene is TRBV7-9, the J gene TRBJ2-5; D is undetermined. The CDR3 sequence is 14 residues long. Trimming shortened V by 1 base and J by 2 bases, and 8 bases separated the two germline ends. Germline loops: CDR1 SEHNR, CDR2 FQNEAQ (reference sequence). The CDR3 sequence: CASSLVSVQETQYF. The CDR3 region has the DNA TGTGCCAGCAGCTTAGTTTCGGTTCAAGAGACCCAGTACTTC.

The rearrangement joins TRBV6-1 to TRBJ2-5, with a tentative D call TRBD2 (6 bases). V lost 6 bases to trimming and J lost 7 bases, with 12 bases between them. The CDR3 covers 12 residues. Per germline, CDR1 MNHNS and CDR2 SASEGT. In DNA form, the CDR3 reads TGTGCCAGCAGCGCGGAGCGGGTGACCCAGTACTTC. Translation gives CASSAERVTQYF.